The next 21 T cell receptor beta chains were all read from a single sample in a study of metastatic and nonmetastatic thyroid tumors. No treatment had been given to any patient before thyroid surgery. TCRdb re-analyzed the PCR reads using MiXCR. The sample consists of 90,000 or so clones, over 8.5% of them appearing once. Sequencing used blood. Every receptor here comes from a female donor with papillary thyroid cancer or a benign thyroid nodule (not recorded which). Some clones in this sample may be carry-over from other donors' samples.

This clone was seen repeatedly, ten times or more. The gene calls are TRBV6-1 and TRBJ1-2; TRBD1 aligns across 9 bases. The CDR3 has 14 residues. V was clipped by 1 base and J by 6 bases; unmatched bases: 3. Germline values: CDR1 MNHNS, CDR2 SASEGT. The CDR3 DNA sequence: TGTGCCAGCAGTGAAGAGGGGACAGGGAATGGCTACACCTTC. It is translated as CASSEEGTGNGYTF.

At least ten counts were recorded for this clone. The same CDR3 can be traced to other DNA sequences in this sample. The V and J genes are TRBV9 and TRBJ2-6; D perhaps matches TRBD1 (6 bases). V was trimmed by 3 bases and J by 1 base, leaving 8 bases between them. CDR1 SGDLS and CDR2 YYNGEE come from the germline V gene. This CDR3 spans 15 amino acids. CDR3 residues: CASSAQGSGANVLTF. Written as DNA, the CDR3 is TGTGCCAGCAGCGCCCAGGGGTCTGGGGCCAACGTCCTGACTTTC.

A few counts support this clone. V and J are TRBV6-1 and TRBJ1-2; 8 positions agree with TRBD1. Germline V gene data show CDR1 as MNHNS and CDR2 as SASEGT. V lost 6 bases and J lost 5; bases outside the gene matches: 11. CDR3 size: 15 residues. CDR3 bases: TGTGCCAGCAGGGACCGGGGGGGGACAGGTTATGGCTACACCTTC. Translated: CASRDRGGTGYGYTF.

This clone appeared many times. V and J are TRBV9 and TRBJ2-7, with 8 nucleotides matching TRBD1. Trimming at V came to 3 bases and at J to 6 bases, leaving 14 bases not matched to a gene. The CDR3 is 16 amino acids. Per germline, CDR1 SGDLS and CDR2 YYNGEE. CDR3 coding DNA: TGTGCCAGCAGCGCCCGCCTGGGGACAGGCGCCTCCGAGCAGTACTTC. It yields the protein CASSARLGTGASEQYF.

This clone showed up many times. V and J are TRBV7-3 and TRBJ2-3; 12 nucleotides agree with TRBD2. Germline V gene sequence: CDR1 SGHTA, CDR2 FQGTGA. V trimming: 5 bases; J trimming: 8 bases; junction bases outside the gene matches: 8. This CDR3 is built from 15 residues. Here the CDR3 reads CASSGGLAGRGTQYF. The DNA for the CDR3 is TGTGCCAGCAGCGGCGGACTAGCGGGGAGGGGTACGCAGTATTTT.

At least ten counts were recorded for this clone. This chain connects TRBV5-4 to TRBJ1-2, with D possibly matching TRBD1 (5 bases). Germline CDR1 SGHNT, CDR2 YYREEE (reference sequence). V dropped 4 bases and J dropped 3 bases, with 13 bases sitting between them. The CDR3 covers 14 residues. CDR3 DNA sequence: TGTGCCAGCAGCGATTCGGACACGCACTATGGCTACACCTTC. This gives the protein CASSDSDTHYGYTF.

This clone was seen a handful of times. A much larger clone lies a single base off, so this may be a read error. The gene calls are TRBV27 and TRBJ1-4; D unresolved. The V end was cut by 2 bases, the J end by 8 bases, with 12 bases between. CDR3 length: 14 amino acids. From germline, CDR1 is MNHEY and CDR2 SMNVEV (reference sequence). The DNA for the CDR3 is TGTGCCAGCAGTTTACGGTCCGCGTGGGAAAAACTGTTTTTT. Translated: CASSLRSAWEKLFF.

The chain uses TRBV6-4 and TRBJ1-5; no reliable D call. Germline V CDR1 and CDR2: MRHNA, SNTAGT. This CDR3 has 13 residues. V was cut by 3 bases and J by 6 bases, with 9 bases left in between. The CDR3, as DNA: TGTGCCAGCAGTGAAGGCCCCAGTCAGCCCCAGCATTTT. This gives the protein CASSEGPSQPQHF.

This clone was seen at least ten times. The chain has TRBV4-1 and TRBJ1-5; tentative D call: TRBD1 (5 bases). Trimming pared 3 bases from V and 6 bases from J, leaving 15 bases between. The CDR3 is 15 residues long. Looked up from germline, CDR1 is MGHRA and CDR2 is YSYEKL. The CDR3 coding sequence is TGCGCCAGCAGCCAGGGAAGAGGGGTTGTTCAGCCCCAGCATTTT. This codes for CASSQGRGVVQPQHF.

This clone was detected ten times or more. The sample holds other DNA sequences that translate to the same CDR3. The chain recombines TRBV7-8 with TRBJ2-2; possible D gene TRBD2, 5 bases. This CDR3 comprises 13 residues. From germline, CDR1 is SGHVS and CDR2 FQNEAQ. The CDR3 DNA follows: TGTGGCGACGGGGATGGGAACACCGGGGAGCTGTTTTTT. It specifies CGDGDGNTGELFF.

This clone appeared many times. The chain recombines TRBV9 with TRBJ1-1; possible D gene TRBD1, 5 bases. V was shortened by 3 bases and J by 0 bases, with 12 bases between the two germline ends. Germline CDR1 is SGDLS and CDR2 is YYNGEE. There are 15 residues in the CDR3. CDR3 DNA sequence: TGTGCCAGCAGCGCCCGGGGGGGGATGAACACTGAAGCTTTCTTT. The encoded protein is CASSARGGMNTEAFF.

Ten or more counts support this clone. The chain joins TRBV30 to TRBJ2-1; D possibly corresponds to TRBD1 (6 bases). The CDR3 covers 14 residues. Germline V gene lookup returns CDR1 GTSNPN and CDR2 SVGIG (reference sequence). The ends were cut back, 5 bases at V and 8 bases at J, with 19 bases in the middle. CDR3 DNA sequence: TGTGCCTGGCTGGACAGAACCTCAGGGGATGAGCAGTTCTTC. Translating gives CAWLDRTSGDEQFF.

In its sample, this clone was seen many times. The V and J genes are TRBV2 and TRBJ1-1; D unresolved. V was cut by 5 bases and J by 7 bases, with 8 bases left in between. Germline assignment: CDR1 SNHLY and CDR2 FYNNEI. The CDR3 runs 11 residues. CDR3 loop: CASSTRIEAFF. In nucleotides, the CDR3 is TGTGCCAGCAGTACCCGGATTGAAGCTTTCTTT.

As regards this clone: A much larger clonotype is one base distant, so this may be a read error. This rearrangement joins TRBV20-1 to TRBJ2-1; 9 bases align to TRBD2. V shed 8 bases and J 5 bases; nucleotides not matched to a gene: 10. CDR1 and CDR2 (germline): DFQATT, SNEGSKA (reference sequence). This CDR3 spans 14 amino acids. The CDR3 loop is CSTTAGLAHNEQFF. The CDR3 DNA reads as TGCAGTACTACCGCGGGACTAGCACACAATGAGCAGTTCTTC.

This clone appeared many times. Other nucleotide sequences in the sample specify the same CDR3. The chain combines TRBV10-3 with TRBJ2-1; tentatively, D is TRBD1 (5 bases). The ends were cut back, 8 bases at V and 3 bases at J, with 8 bases in the middle. The CDR3 extends over 12 amino acids. Germline CDR1 and CDR2: ENHRY and SYGVKD. The CDR3 sequence: CAIGADYNEQFF. The CDR3 nucleotides read TGTGCCATCGGGGCCGACTACAATGAGCAGTTCTTC.

This clone was observed at least ten times. The V call is TRBV24-1, the J call TRBJ2-3, with unresolved D. The CDR3 totals 14 residues. CDR1 is KGHDR and CDR2 is SFDVKD in the germline V gene. V lost 5 bases and J lost 6, with 14 bases in between. The CDR3 sequence: CATSGYGLLDTQYF. DNA for the CDR3: TGTGCCACCAGTGGGTACGGCCTTTTGGATACGCAGTATTTT.

This clone was picked up many times. The V and J genes are TRBV5-1 and TRBJ1-1, with a possible D match to TRBD1 (6 bases). Germline V gene lookup returns CDR1 SGHRS and CDR2 YFSETQ. The germline V and J ends were trimmed by 3 bases and 3 bases, with 18 bases remaining between them. The CDR3 extends over 16 amino acids. The CDR3 loop reads CASSWGAAGRDTEAFF. The CDR3 DNA follows: TGCGCCAGCAGCTGGGGGGCCGCGGGGAGGGACACTGAAGCTTTCTTT. The full variable domain, in which reference TRBV5-1 and TRBJ1-1 provide the parts outside the CDR3, is KAGVTQTPRYLIKTRGQQVTLSCSPISGHRSVSWYQQTPGQGLQFLFEYFSETQRNKGNFPGRFSGRQFSNSRSEMNVSTLELGDSALYLCASSWGAAGRDTEAFFGQGTRLTVV.

This clone was recorded many times. This chain links TRBV5-1 with TRBJ2-5, with 9 bases aligning to TRBD2. Losses at the gene ends were 5 bases for V and 2 bases for J; bases not matched to a gene: 10. The CDR3 has 16 amino acids. Germline V gene lookup returns CDR1 SGHRS and CDR2 YFSETQ. The CDR3 reads CASRNGGTSGQETQYF. The CDR3 DNA reads TGCGCCAGCAGAAACGGGGGAACTAGCGGGCAAGAGACCCAGTACTTC.

This clone was recorded many times. This chain connects TRBV19 to TRBJ1-3, with 7 nucleotides matching TRBD1. Germline CDR1 is LNHDA and CDR2 is SQIVND (reference sequence). The CDR3 length is 15 residues. Unmatched junction bases numbered 12, after V lost 6 bases and J lost 7 bases. CDR3 in DNA: TGTGCCAGTAGCCCACTGACAGGGAAAGAGAACACCATATATTTT. As protein: CASSPLTGKENTIYF.

The genes are TRBV11-3 and TRBJ1-1; a possible D gene is TRBD1 (6 bases). Looked up from germline, CDR1 is SGHNT and CDR2 is YENEEA. V lost 0 bases, J lost 2 bases, and 7 bases lay in between. The CDR3 extends over 14 amino acids. The CDR3 nucleotides read TGTGCCAGCAGCTTAGAAGGGGGAAACACTGAAGCTTTCTTT. It is translated as CASSLEGGNTEAFF.

As to this clone: A much larger clone sits a single nucleotide away, making a read error possible. The V call is TRBV6-1, the J call TRBJ2-1; 7 nucleotides agree with TRBD2. CDR3 length: 12 amino acids. Germline assignment: CDR1 MNHNS and CDR2 SASEGT. CDR3 in amino acids: CASSEWGGSRLF. CDR3 coding DNA: TGTGCCAGCAGTGAATGGGGGGGTTCGCGGCTCTTC.